This T cell receptor (beta chain) was sequenced during a study of CD4 T cells in relation to SARS-CoV-2 and coronaviruses. Study in general: PBMCs were cultured with antigen for roughly 10 days before TCR beta sequencing.

In the case of this clone: Its target is unknown.

Only in-frame clones appear in the TCRdb table, and some are missing; sequencing was by immunoSEQ multiplex PCR. The data hold tens of thousands of clones, with about four fifths observed a single time. The unexposed donors gave CD4+ T cells in 2011-2018, prior to COVID-19. After ten to eleven days of culture, CD4+ T cells were isolated. On days 3 and 7, cultures got half fresh IL-2 medium. The sequenced sample was CD4+ T cells from PBMCs, cultured in vitro. The receptor's source is a human donor in good health.

CDR3 coding DNA: TGTGCCAGCTCACCAGGAGGTAACTATGGCTACACCTTC. This sequence encodes CASSPGGNYGYTF. The rearrangement joins TRBV18 to TRBJ1-2; D unclear. The germline gives CDR1 KGHSH, CDR2 LQKENI. The V end lost 2 bases, the J end lost 1 base, and 5 bases lay between the germline ends. The CDR3 contains 13 residues.